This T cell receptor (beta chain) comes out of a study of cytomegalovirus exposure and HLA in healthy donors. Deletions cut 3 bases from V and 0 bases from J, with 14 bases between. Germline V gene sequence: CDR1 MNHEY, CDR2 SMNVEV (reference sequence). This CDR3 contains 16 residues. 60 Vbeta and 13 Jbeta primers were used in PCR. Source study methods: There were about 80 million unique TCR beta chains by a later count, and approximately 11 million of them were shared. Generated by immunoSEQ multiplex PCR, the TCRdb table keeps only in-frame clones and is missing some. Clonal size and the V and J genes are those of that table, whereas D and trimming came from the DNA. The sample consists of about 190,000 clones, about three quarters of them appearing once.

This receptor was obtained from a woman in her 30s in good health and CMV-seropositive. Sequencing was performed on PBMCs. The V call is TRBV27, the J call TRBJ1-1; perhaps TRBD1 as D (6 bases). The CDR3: CASSLGGGRVNTEAFF. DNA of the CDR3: TGTGCCAGCAGTTTGGGCGGGGGCAGGGTGAACACTGAAGCTTTCTTT.